This T cell receptor beta chain was sequenced for a study of blood T cell repertoires in COVID-19. This CDR3 has 17 amino acids. Germline V gives CDR1 MGHRA, CDR2 YSYEKL. Losses at the gene ends were 4 bases for V and 6 bases for J; bases not matched to a gene: 9. Here immunoSEQ multiplex PCR was the method, and the copy in TCRdb shows in-frame clones only, minus some. The sample gives 95,000 to 110,000 clones, roughly 90% of which show up once; 5% to 7.5% is in the top ten. Sequencing was carried out using peripheral blood. This chain joins TRBV4-1 and TRBJ2-2, with 12 bases matching TRBD1. This clonotype originated in a human donor in a cohort sampled during active COVID-19. CDR3 amino acids: CASSLGTGGVYAGELFF. CDR3 bases: TGCGCCAGCAGCCTTGGGACAGGGGGCGTTTATGCCGGGGAGCTGTTTTTT.